This T cell receptor beta chain was observed in a study of CD8 T cell repertoires and HIV-1 epitope variants. Study-wide context: Separate wells received one of Twenty-five Gag or Nef variant peptides.

The CDR3 length is 13 residues. V lost 4 bases, J lost 8 bases, and 8 bases stayed unmatched. Germline assignment: CDR1 SQVTM and CDR2 ANQGSEA. Data came from immunoSEQ multiplex PCR; TCRdb stores just in-frame clones and leaves some out. The table lists 4,000 to 5,500 clones, 55% to 75% of them singletons. A single count supports this clone. Its target is not known. This rearrangement joins TRBV29-1 to TRBJ1-2, with 9 positions matching TRBD1. Source material: cultured CD8+ T cells derived from PBMCs. The receptor was derived from a male donor with HIV. The CDR3 protein is CSVGTGASKGYTF. CDR3 bases: TGCAGCGTTGGGACAGGGGCCTCTAAAGGCTACACCTTC.